This is a list of T cell receptor beta chains from one sample in a study of blood T cell repertoires in COVID-19. The data were produced by immunoSEQ multiplex PCR, yet TCRdb's version contains in-frame clones alone and is incomplete. Among about 50,000 clones listed, about 72% were seen once. Sequencing used PBMCs or T cells enriched from blood (not recorded which). Receptors were obtained from a woman aged 50 to 60 with acute COVID-19. The CDR3 runs from the conserved cysteine through the conserved F or W. The D gene is left open where the match is weak. Some rows have no size entry. The others give once, few or many, or a class for an expanded clone.

cdr3_nt	cdr3_aa	d_call	clone_size	j_call	v_call
TGTGCCAGCAGCCGGGGTCCAAATTCACCCCTCCACTTT	CASSRGPNSPLHF	NA	few	TRBJ1-6	TRBV13
TGTGCCAGCAGTGAATTTAAGGGGAACTATGGCTACACCTTC	CASSEFKGNYGYTF	NA	NA	TRBJ1-2	TRBV2
TGTGCCAGCAGTGACTCAGGGGCCTCCAATGAGCAGTTCTTC	CASSDSGASNEQFF	NA	NA	TRBJ2-1	TRBV6-4
TGTGCCAGCAGTTTCGTGATAGCGGCAGATACGCAGTATTTT	CASSFVIAADTQYF	NA	NA	TRBJ2-3	TRBV7-2
TGTGCCATCAGGCCCCAGGACAGTCCAATCTATGGCTACACCTTC	CAIRPQDSPIYGYTF	NA	NA	TRBJ1-2	TRBV10-3
TGTGCCAGCAGCCTAAGACAGGGAGGCACAGATACGCAGTATTTT	CASSLRQGGTDTQYF	TRBD1	NA	TRBJ2-3	TRBV7-9
TGTGCCAGCAGCTTTAAACAGGGTCTCACTGAAGCTTTCTTT	CASSFKQGLTEAFF	NA	NA	TRBJ1-1	TRBV7-2
TGCAGTGCTAGTTCAGCGGGCCACTCCTACGAGCAGTACTTC	CSASSAGHSYEQYF	NA	NA	TRBJ2-7	TRBV20-1
TGTGCCAGCAGTGAAGCGGGAGCGGGGGGAGCCACAGATACGCAGTATTTT	CASSEAGAGGATDTQYF	TRBD2	NA	TRBJ2-3	TRBV6-1
TGTGCCAGCAGCCAGGGGGGACAGGCTGGTTTTGGGGAAAAACTGTTTTTT	CASSQGGQAGFGEKLFF	TRBD1	NA	TRBJ1-4	TRBV11-2
TGTGCCAGCAGCCTTAGGGCGATACTAGCGGAAGAGACCCAGTACTTC	CASSLRAILAEETQYF	TRBD2	NA	TRBJ2-5	TRBV7-6
TGTGCCAGCGGAGCCCCGATCAGCGAGCAGTACTTC	CASGAPISEQYF	NA	NA	TRBJ2-7	TRBV28
TGTGCCAGCAGCCAAGGAGTACAGGGGGGAGGTGGCTACACCTTC	CASSQGVQGGGGYTF	TRBD1	NA	TRBJ1-2	TRBV3-1/TRBV3-2
TGCAGCGTTGGGTCGGAGGTTAACACTGAAGCTTTCTTT	CSVGSEVNTEAFF	NA	NA	TRBJ1-1	TRBV29-1
TGTGCCAGCAGCTTAGACGTCCAGGGCTCAGGGGGCTACACCTTC	CASSLDVQGSGGYTF	NA	NA	TRBJ1-2	TRBV11-2
TGTGCCAGCAGGGGCAGGGGGCGGAGGAACACTGAAGCTTTCTTT	CASRGRGRRNTEAFF	TRBD1	NA	TRBJ1-1	TRBV6-5
TGTGCCCCGCGAGAGCGGGTTGGAGAGACCCAGTACTTC	CAPRERVGETQYF	NA	NA	TRBJ2-5	TRBV24-1
TGTGCCCGCAGCCAAGGGGGGGGAGCGGGGGGCCACAATGAGCAGTTCTTC	CARSQGGGAGGHNEQFF	TRBD2	once	TRBJ2-1	TRBV14
TGTGCCAGCACCATACAGGGGGGTTACACCGGGGAGCTGTTTTTT	CASTIQGGYTGELFF	TRBD1	NA	TRBJ2-2	TRBV13
TGTGCCTGGAGCCGACCGGGGACTCTAGGAAACACCATATATTTT	CAWSRPGTLGNTIYF	NA	NA	TRBJ1-3	TRBV30
TGTGCCAGCAGCTTAAGCGGCCTCGGGAACTATGGCTACACCTTC	CASSLSGLGNYGYTF	NA	NA	TRBJ1-2	TRBV7-8
TGTGCCAGTAGTATTTTGGGCCCTAACTATGGCTACACCTTC	CASSILGPNYGYTF	NA	few	TRBJ1-2	TRBV19
TGTGCCAGCACGCTAGCGATGGAGACCGGGGAGCTGTTTTTT	CASTLAMETGELFF	NA	NA	TRBJ2-2	TRBV6-5
TGTGCCAGCAGTCCCGGGACAGGGGTATTAGCGGCTTTCTTT	CASSPGTGVLAAFF	TRBD1	once	TRBJ1-1	TRBV28
TGTGCCAGCAGCGCAGACTACGAGCAGTACTTC	CASSADYEQYF	NA	few	TRBJ2-7	TRBV7-8
TGTGCCAGCAGTGCCTCGACTAGTTGGGGCAATGAGCAGTTCTTC	CASSASTSWGNEQFF	NA	NA	TRBJ2-1	TRBV2